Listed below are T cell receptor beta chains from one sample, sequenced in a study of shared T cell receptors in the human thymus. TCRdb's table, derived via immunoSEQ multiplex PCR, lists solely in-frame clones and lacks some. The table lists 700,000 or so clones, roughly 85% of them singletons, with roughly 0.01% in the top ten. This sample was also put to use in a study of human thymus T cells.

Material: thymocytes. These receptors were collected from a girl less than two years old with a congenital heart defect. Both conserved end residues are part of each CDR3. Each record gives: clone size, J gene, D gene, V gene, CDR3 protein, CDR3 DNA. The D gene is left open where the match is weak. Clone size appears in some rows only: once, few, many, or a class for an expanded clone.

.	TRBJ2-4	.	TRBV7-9	CASSLGSVGGIAKNIQYF	TGTGCCAGCAGCTTAGGAAGCGTTGGGGGGATAGCCAAAAACATTCAGTACTTC
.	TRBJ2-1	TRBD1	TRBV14	CASSPRDRNNEQFF	TGTGCCAGCAGCCCCCGGGACAGAAACAATGAGCAGTTCTTC
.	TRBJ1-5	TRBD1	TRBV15	CATSRDFDPRQGAYSNQPQHF	TGTGCCACCAGCAGAGATTTTGATCCACGGCAGGGGGCTTATAGCAATCAGCCCCAGCATTTT
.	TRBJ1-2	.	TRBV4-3	CASSQEEEGRSYGYTF	TGCGCCAGCAGCCAAGAAGAGGAGGGGAGAAGCTATGGCTACACCTTC
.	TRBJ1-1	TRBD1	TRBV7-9	CASSSPGQGTGRTEAFF	TGTGCCAGCAGCTCTCCGGGACAGGGAACGGGGAGAACTGAAGCTTTCTTT
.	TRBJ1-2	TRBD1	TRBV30	CACPRDRINYGYTF	TGTGCCTGCCCCCGGGACAGAATTAACTATGGCTACACCTTC
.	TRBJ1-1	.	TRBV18	CASSPRTDTEAFF	TGTGCCAGCTCACCAAGGACAGATACTGAAGCTTTCTTT
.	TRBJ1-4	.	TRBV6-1	CASSETPPGVNEKLFF	TGTGCCAGCAGTGAAACCCCTCCCGGGGTTAATGAAAAACTGTTTTTT
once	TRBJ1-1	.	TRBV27	CASSSPSAGNTEAFF	TGTGCCAGCAGTTCCCCCTCGGCGGGGAACACTGAAGCTTTCTTT
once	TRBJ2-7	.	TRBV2	CASKPPGYEQYF	TGTGCCAGCAAACCACCGGGCTACGAGCAGTACTTC
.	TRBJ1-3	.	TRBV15	CATSRDVGRGRLAIYF	TGTGCCACCAGCAGAGATGTGGGGCGAGGGAGGTTAGCCATATATTTT
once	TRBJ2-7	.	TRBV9	CASGGSSYEQYF	TGTGCCAGCGGGGGGTCCTCCTACGAGCAGTACTTC
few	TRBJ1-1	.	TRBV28	CASSSQGEEGLVNTEAFF	TGTGCCAGCAGTTCACAGGGAGAAGAAGGTCTGGTGAACACTGAAGCTTTCTTT
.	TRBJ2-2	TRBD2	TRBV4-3	CASSQDHTSAGGTWGGELFF	TGCGCCAGCAGCCAAGATCATACGTCAGCGGGGGGGACGTGGGGCGGGGAGCTGTTTTTT
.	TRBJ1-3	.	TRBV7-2	CASSLVTEGNTIYF	TGTGCCAGCAGCTTAGTGACAGAAGGAAACACCATATATTTT
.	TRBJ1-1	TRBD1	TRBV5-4	CASSTRDRTTHTEAFF	TGTGCCAGCAGCACAAGGGACAGAACTACTCACACTGAAGCTTTCTTT
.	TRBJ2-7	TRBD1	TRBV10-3	CATKVQGAYEQYF	TGTGCCACCAAGGTACAGGGGGCCTACGAGCAGTACTTC
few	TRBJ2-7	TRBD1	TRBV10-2	CASLRTGPRYEQYF	TGCGCCAGTCTCAGGACAGGACCCCGTTACGAGCAGTACTTC
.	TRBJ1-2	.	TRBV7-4	CASSFGQGAYGYTF	TGTGCCAGCAGCTTTGGGCAGGGTGCCTATGGCTACACCTTC
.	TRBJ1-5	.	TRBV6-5	CASSPQGYSNQPQHF	TGTGCCAGCAGTCCACAGGGTTATAGCAATCAGCCCCAGCATTTT
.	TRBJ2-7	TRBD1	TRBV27	CASSQTGTGKVNEQYF	TGTGCCAGCAGTCAAACCGGGACAGGGAAAGTAAACGAGCAGTACTTC
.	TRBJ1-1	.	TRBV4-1	CASSQAPLDQATGGNTEAFF	TGCGCCAGCAGCCAAGCCCCCCTGGATCAAGCGACAGGAGGGAACACTGAAGCTTTCTTT
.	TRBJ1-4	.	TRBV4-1	CASSPEPESEKLFF	TGCGCCAGCTCCCCGGAGCCCGAGAGTGAAAAACTGTTTTTT
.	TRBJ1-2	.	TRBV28	CASSWIHRARRRRKSYTF	TGTGCCAGCAGTTGGATCCACAGGGCCCGCCGCCGGAGGAAGAGCTACACCTTC
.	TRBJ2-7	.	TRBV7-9	CASSLAGVGEQYF	TGTGCCAGCAGCTTAGCCGGGGTGGGCGAGCAGTACTTC
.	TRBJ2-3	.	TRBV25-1	CASSELGVTQYF	TGTGCCAGCAGTGAATTAGGGGTAACGCAGTATTTT
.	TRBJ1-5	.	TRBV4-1	CASSQDLGVAIIKPQHF	TGCGCCAGCAGCCAGGACCTAGGGGTGGCCATAATCAAGCCCCAGCATTTT
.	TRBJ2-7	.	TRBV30	CAWSSVGSGQYF	TGTGCCTGGAGTTCGGTCGGGTCCGGGCAGTACTTC
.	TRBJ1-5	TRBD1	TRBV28	CASIIGQGWYQPQHF	TGTGCTAGCATCATAGGACAGGGTTGGTATCAGCCCCAGCATTTT
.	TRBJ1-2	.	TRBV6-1	CASRETGGYGYTF	TGTGCCAGCAGGGAGACGGGGGGCTATGGCTACACCTTC
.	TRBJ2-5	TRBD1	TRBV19	CASSMYPTGGEVTQYF	TGTGCCAGTAGTATGTACCCAACAGGGGGCGAGGTGACCCAGTACTTC
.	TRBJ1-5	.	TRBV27	CASSTGRHQPQHF	TGTGCCAGCAGTACAGGGAGACATCAGCCCCAGCATTTT
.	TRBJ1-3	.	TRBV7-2	CASSLASGSGNTIYF	TGTGCCAGCAGCTTGGCCTCGGGGTCAGGAAACACCATATATTTT
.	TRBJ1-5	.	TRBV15	CATSRGPRDNQSQHF	TGTGCCACCAGCAGGGGACCCAGGGACAATCAGTCCCAGCATTTT
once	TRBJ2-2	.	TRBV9	CASSVRESNTGELFF	TGTGCCAGCAGCGTACGAGAATCGAACACCGGGGAGCTGTTTTTT
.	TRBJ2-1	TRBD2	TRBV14	CASSQEYKGLAGTYNEQFF	TGTGCCAGCAGCCAAGAATACAAGGGACTAGCGGGGACTTACAATGAGCAGTTCTTC
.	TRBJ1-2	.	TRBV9	CASSDPVDSQQYVLTF	TGTGCCAGCAGCGACCCCGTAGACAGTCAGCAGTATGTTCTCACCTTC
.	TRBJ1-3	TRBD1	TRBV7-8	CASSLRMGRPGTGYSGNTIYF	TGTGCCAGCAGCTTAAGGATGGGTCGTCCCGGGACAGGGTACTCTGGAAACACCATATATTTT
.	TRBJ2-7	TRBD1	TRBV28	CASSLWGQSHEQYF	TGTGCCAGCAGTTTATGGGGACAGTCCCACGAGCAGTACTTC
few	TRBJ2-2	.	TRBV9	CASSMPGSAPGELFF	TGTGCCAGCAGCATGCCAGGGTCGGCTCCCGGGGAGCTGTTTTTT
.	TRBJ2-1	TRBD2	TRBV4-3	CASSQGLAGDIEQFF	TGCGCCAGCAGCCAAGGGCTAGCGGGGGACATTGAGCAGTTCTTC
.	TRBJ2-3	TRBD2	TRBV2	CASTGGLAGRTDTQYF	TGTGCCAGCACCGGAGGACTAGCGGGCCGCACAGATACGCAGTATTTT